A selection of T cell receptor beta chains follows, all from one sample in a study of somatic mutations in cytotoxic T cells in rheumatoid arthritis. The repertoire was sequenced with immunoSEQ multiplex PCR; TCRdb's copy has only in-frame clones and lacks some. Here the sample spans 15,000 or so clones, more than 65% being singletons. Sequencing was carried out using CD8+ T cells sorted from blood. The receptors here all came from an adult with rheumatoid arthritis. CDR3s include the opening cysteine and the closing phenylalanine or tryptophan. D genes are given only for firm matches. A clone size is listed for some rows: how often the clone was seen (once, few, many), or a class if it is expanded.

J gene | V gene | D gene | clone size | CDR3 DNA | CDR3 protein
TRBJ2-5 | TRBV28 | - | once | TGTGCCAGCAGTTCCATCAGCGGACGGCCGGAGACCCAGTACTTC | CASSSISGRPETQYF
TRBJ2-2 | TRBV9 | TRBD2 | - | TGTGCCAGCAGCGTAGAGGAGCGGGGGGGCACCGGGGAGCTGTTTTTT | CASSVEERGGTGELFF
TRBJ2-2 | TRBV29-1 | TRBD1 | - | TGCAGCGTTGAAGTACAGGGGACCGGGGAGCTGTTTTTT | CSVEVQGTGELFF
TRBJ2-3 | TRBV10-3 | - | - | TGTGCCATCAGTGAGGGGTTAAGGGCCACAGATACGCAGTATTTT | CAISEGLRATDTQYF
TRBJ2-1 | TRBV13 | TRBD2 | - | TGTGCCAGCAGTTCTGGACTAGCGGTTGATGAGCAGTTCTTC | CASSSGLAVDEQFF
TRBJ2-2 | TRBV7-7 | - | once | TGTGCCAGCAGCCTCGGGCCGTTAGGCGGCGGGGAGCTGTTTTTT | CASSLGPLGGGELFF
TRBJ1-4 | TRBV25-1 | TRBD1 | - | TGTGCCAGCAGTGAGGGACAGCCCTCACCCCCGGAAAAACTGTTTTTT | CASSEGQPSPPEKLFF
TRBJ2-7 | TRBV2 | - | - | TGTGCCAGCAGTGAAGCGCCAGGTGGCTACGAGCAGTACTTC | CASSEAPGGYEQYF
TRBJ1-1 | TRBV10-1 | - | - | TGCGCCAGCAGTGGGAATGGGATAGACACTGAAGCTTTCTTT | CASSGNGIDTEAFF
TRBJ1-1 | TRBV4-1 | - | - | TGCGCCAGCAGCCTCAGGGGCGGGATGAACACTGAAGCTTTCTTT | CASSLRGGMNTEAFF